This T cell receptor (beta chain) was captured in a study of T-cell reconstitution after alpha-beta-depleted transplantation in children. Unique molecular identifiers were incorporated during preparation of the TCRbeta library. MiXCR, run by TCRdb on the PCR reads, gives a single entry per CDR3 protein. The sample lists approximately 590,000 distinct CDR3 sequences; approximately 10% were seen once. The germline V gene has CDR1 MRHNA and CDR2 SNTAGT. The V and J ends lost 3 bases and 10 bases respectively, with 13 bases between them. The CDR3 spans 13 residues. The chain combines TRBV6-4 with TRBJ1-5, with D unresolved. The input for sequencing was PBMCs from the stem cell graft donor, taken from the stem cell graft. The TCR originated in a human donor who donated a stem cell graft to a child with acute myeloid leukemia. The DNA of the CDR3 is TGTGCCAGCAGTGAGTCCCCGACGAGCCCCCAGCATTTT. It translates to CASSESPTSPQHF.